This TCR beta chain was sequenced during a study of PD-L1 blockade in urothelial cancer. Overall study findings and caveats: Where pretreatment blood TCR clonality fell below the median, better survival was predicted.

The V and J ends lost 2 bases and 3 bases respectively, with 11 bases between them. CDR3 length equals 14 residues. Germline values: CDR1 MGHRA, CDR2 YSYEKL. Worth noting for this clone: The antigen remains undetermined.

Only in-frame clones appear in the TCRdb table, and some are missing; sequencing was by immunoSEQ multiplex PCR. The repertoire holds 35,000 to 40,000 clones, with around four fifths as singletons. Time point reported: pretreatment peripheral blood. The sequences come from PBMCs, collected around atezolizumab (anti-PD-L1) treatment. The source is a man older than 75 with urothelial cancer. The rearrangement joins TRBV4-1 to TRBJ2-7, with D perhaps TRBD1 (6 bases). CDR3 residues: CASSQTSQGYEQYF. Written as DNA, the CDR3 is TGCGCCAGCAGCCAAACCTCACAGGGCTACGAGCAGTACTTC.